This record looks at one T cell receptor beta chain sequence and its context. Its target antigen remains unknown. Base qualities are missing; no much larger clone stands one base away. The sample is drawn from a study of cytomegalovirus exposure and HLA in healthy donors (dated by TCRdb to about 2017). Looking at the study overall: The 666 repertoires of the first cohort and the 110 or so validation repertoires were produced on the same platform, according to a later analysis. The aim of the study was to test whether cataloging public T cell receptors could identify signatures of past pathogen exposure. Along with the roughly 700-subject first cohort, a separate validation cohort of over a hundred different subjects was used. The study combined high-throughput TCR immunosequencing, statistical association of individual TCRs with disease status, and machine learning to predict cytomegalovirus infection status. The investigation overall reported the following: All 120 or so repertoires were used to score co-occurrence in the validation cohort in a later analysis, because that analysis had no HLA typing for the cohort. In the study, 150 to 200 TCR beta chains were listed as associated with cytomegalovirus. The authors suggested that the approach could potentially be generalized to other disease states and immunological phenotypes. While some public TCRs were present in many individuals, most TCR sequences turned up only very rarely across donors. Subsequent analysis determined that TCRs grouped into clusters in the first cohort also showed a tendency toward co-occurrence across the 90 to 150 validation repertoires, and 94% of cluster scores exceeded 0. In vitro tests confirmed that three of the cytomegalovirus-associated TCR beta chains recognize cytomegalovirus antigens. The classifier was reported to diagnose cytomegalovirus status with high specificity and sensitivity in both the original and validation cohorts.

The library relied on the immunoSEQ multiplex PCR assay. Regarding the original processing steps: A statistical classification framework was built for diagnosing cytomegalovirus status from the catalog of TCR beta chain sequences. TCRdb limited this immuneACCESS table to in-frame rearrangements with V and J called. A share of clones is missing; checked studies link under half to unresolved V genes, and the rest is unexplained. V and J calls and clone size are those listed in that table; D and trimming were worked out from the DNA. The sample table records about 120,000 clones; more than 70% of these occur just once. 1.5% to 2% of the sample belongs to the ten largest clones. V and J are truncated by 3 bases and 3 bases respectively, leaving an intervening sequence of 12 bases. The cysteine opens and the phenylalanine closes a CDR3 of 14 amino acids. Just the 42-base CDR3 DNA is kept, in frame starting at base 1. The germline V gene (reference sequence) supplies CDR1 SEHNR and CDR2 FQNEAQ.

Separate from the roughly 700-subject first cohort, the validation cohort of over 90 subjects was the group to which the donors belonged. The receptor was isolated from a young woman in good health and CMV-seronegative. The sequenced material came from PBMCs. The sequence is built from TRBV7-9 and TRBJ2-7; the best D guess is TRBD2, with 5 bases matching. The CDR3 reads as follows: CASSFSVGDYEQYF. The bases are TGTGCCAGCAGCTTTTCAGTCGGGGACTACGAGCAGTACTTC. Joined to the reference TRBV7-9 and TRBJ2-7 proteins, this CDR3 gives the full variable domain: DTGVSQNPRHKITKRGQNVTFRCDPISEHNRLYWYRQTLGQGPEFLTYFQNEAQLEKSRLLSDRFSAERPKGSFSTLEIQRTEQGDSAMYLCASSFSVGDYEQYFGPGTRLTVT.